The present entry profiles one TCR beta chain with its context. Its antigen is undetermined. TCRdb keeps only in-frame clones here, not all; method: immunoSEQ multiplex PCR. The sample consists of some 9,300 clones, under 95% of them appearing once. The source of the sample is a study of graft-versus-host responses after intestinal transplantation. General observations from the study: Present in recipient marrow, GvH clones included some that appeared first in ileum or blood. Researchers found peak circulating GvH clone levels linked to early post-transplant HvG declines.

CDR1 LNHDA and CDR2 SQIVND come from the germline V gene (reference sequence). Trimming removed 1 base at V and 12 bases at J, with 10 bases between. The length of the CDR3 is 12 residues. This clonotype originated in a human patient who received an intestinal transplant, so some T cells may come from the graft donor. The chain employs TRBV19 and TRBJ2-1; D perhaps matches TRBD2 (6 bases). The sequenced sample was PBMCs, obtained 43 to 45 days after intestinal transplant. CDR3 sequence reads: CASSIGPGGQFF. CDR3 DNA sequence: TGTGCCAGTAGTATAGGGCCCGGGGGGCAGTTCTTC.